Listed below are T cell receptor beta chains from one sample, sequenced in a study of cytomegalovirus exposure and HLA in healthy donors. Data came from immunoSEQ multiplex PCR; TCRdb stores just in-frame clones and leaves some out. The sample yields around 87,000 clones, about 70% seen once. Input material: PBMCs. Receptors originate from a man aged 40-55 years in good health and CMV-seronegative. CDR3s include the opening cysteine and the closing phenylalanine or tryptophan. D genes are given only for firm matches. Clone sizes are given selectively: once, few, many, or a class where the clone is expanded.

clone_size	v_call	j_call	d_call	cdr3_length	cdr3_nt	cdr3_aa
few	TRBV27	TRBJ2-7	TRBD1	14	TGTGCCAGCAGTTTATTAGGACAGGGGAACGAGCAGTACTTC	CASSLLGQGNEQYF
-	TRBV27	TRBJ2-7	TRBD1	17	TGTGCCAGCAGTTACCAACCCGGGGACAGGCTCTCCTACGAGCAGTACTTC	CASSYQPGDRLSYEQYF
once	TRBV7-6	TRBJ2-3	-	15	TGTGCCAGCAGCAAACGGGTCCTTTCTCCAGATACGCAGTATTTT	CASSKRVLSPDTQYF
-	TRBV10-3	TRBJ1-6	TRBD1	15	TGTGCCATCAGTGAGTCGAAGGGGGCAGGTTCACCCCTCCACTTT	CAISESKGAGSPLHF
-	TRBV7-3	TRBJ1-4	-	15	TGTGCCAGCAGCCTATACGGGGGGACTAATGAAAAACTGTTTTTT	CASSLYGGTNEKLFF
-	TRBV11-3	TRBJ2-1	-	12	TGTGCCAGCAGCTTAGAGTCCACAAAGCAGTTCTTC	CASSLESTKQFF
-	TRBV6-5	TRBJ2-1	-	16	TGTGCCAGCACTTATCAGGAGGGCCTTTGGCGCAATGAGCAGTTCTTC	CASTYQEGLWRNEQFF
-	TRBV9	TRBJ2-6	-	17	TGTGCCAGCAGCGTAGGGACGGGATCCTCTGGGGCCAACGTCCTGACTTTC	CASSVGTGSSGANVLTF
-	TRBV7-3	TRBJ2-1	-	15	TGTGCCAGCAGCATAGGACTAAGCTCCTACAATGAGCAGTTCTTC	CASSIGLSSYNEQFF
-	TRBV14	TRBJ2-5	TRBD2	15	TGTGCCAGCAGCCCTGGACTAGCGGGGCAAGAGACCCAGTACTTC	CASSPGLAGQETQYF
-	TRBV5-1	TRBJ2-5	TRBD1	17	TGCGCCAGCAGGAGAGGCTCCGGGACAGGTCCGCAAGAGACCCAGTACTTC	CASRRGSGTGPQETQYF
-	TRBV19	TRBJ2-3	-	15	TGTGCCAGTAGTATAGATGCAGGGGCTGCAGATACGCAGTATTTT	CASSIDAGAADTQYF
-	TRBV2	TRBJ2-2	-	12	TGTGCCAGCAATGACGGGGCCGGGGAGCTGTTTTTT	CASNDGAGELFF
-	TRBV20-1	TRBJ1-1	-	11	TGCAGTGCTACTAAAATTTCTGAAGCTTTCTTT	CSATKISEAFF
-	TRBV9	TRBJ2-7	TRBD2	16	TGTGCCAGCAGCGTAACTAGCGGGGGGGAAACCTACGAGCAGTACTTC	CASSVTSGGETYEQYF
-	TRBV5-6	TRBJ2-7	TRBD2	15	TGTGCCAGCAGCTTTGCAGGCGGGGGGGAATACGAGCAGTACTTC	CASSFAGGGEYEQYF
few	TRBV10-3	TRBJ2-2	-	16	TGTGCCATCAAACTGACAGTTGGTCCGAACACCGGGGAGCTGTTTTTT	CAIKLTVGPNTGELFF
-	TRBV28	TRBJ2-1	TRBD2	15	TGTGCCAGCAGTCGCAGCGGGGGCACCTACAATGAGCAGTTCTTC	CASSRSGGTYNEQFF
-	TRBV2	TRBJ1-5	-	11	TGTGCCAGCAGTGGCGGGGTGCCCCAGCATTTT	CASSGGVPQHF
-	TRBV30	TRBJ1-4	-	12	TGTGCCTGGAAGTCAGGGAATGAAAAACTGTTTTTT	CAWKSGNEKLFF
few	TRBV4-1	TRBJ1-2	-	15	TGCGCCAGCAGCCAAGATAGAACAGCTAACTATGGCTACACCTTC	CASSQDRTANYGYTF
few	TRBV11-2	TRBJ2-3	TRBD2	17	TGTGCCAGCAGCCACTCCCCTTCTAGCGGGGTAACAGATACGCAGTATTTT	CASSHSPSSGVTDTQYF
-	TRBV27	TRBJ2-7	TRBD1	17	TGTGCCAGCAGTTCAGGGGTGGGGACAGGGAAGTCCTACGAGCAGTACTTC	CASSSGVGTGKSYEQYF
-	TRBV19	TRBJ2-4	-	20	TGTGCCAGCCGGACGGAGAGGCCAGGGGTGAGTGGAAGTGCCAAAAACATTCAGTACTTC	CASRTERPGVSGSAKNIQYF
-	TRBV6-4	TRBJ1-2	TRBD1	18	TGTGCCAGCAGCTTATCCGGGACAGGGGCATTATCGAACTATGGCTACACCTTC	CASSLSGTGALSNYGYTF
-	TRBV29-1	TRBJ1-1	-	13	TGCAGCGTACCGAGGGATTTGTACACTGAAGCTTTCTTT	CSVPRDLYTEAFF